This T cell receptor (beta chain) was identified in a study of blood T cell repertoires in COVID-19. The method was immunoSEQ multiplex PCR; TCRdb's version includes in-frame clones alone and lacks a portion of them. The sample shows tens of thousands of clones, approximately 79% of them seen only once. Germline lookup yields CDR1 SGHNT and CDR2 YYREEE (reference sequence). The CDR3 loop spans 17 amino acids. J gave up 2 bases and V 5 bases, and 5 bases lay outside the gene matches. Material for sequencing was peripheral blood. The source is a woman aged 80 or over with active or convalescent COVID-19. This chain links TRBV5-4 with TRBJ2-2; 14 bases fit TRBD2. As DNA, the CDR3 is TGTGCCAGCAGGAACGGACTAGCGGGAGGAAACACCGGGGAGCTGTTTTTT. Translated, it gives CASRNGLAGGNTGELFF.